This T cell receptor (beta chain) emerged from a study of shared clonotypes between healthy human individuals. CDR3 size: 11 residues. Germline V CDR1 and CDR2: SQVTM, ANQGSEA. Findings and caveats of the study: Represented diversity, genetic and exposure-history alike, was limited by few donors.

Comment on this clone: The antigen is not known. At one of its ends the junction is not consistent with the germline gene, which may arise from a read error.

Unsorted PBMC contributed approximately 270 ng DNA, 25,000 to 35,000 T cell genomes, to each replicate PCR. Unsorted PBMC DNA sequencing spanned ten immunoSEQ deep assay plates. The table came from immunoSEQ multiplex PCR; TCRdb's copy has only in-frame clones and leaves some out. The sample consists of 97,000 or so clones, more than 45% of them appearing once. Within Nashville, Tennessee resided all donors, each a Caucasian adult. This TCR was recovered from a woman in her forties in good health. Some clones in this sample may be carry-over from other donors' samples. The sequencing input was PBMCs. This chain links TRBV29-1 with TRBJ1-1; D not resolved. DNA for the CDR3: TGCAGCGTTGAATCGGGAACTGAAGCTCTCTTT. Its translation is CSVESGTEALF.